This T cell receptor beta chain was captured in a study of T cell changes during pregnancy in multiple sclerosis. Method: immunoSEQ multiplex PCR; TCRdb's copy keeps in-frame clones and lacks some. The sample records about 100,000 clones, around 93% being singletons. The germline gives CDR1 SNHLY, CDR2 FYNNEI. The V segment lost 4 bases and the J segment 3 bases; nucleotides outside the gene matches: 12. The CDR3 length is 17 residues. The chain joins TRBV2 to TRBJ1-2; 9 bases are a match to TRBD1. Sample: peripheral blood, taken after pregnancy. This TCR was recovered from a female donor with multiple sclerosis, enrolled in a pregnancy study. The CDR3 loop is CASSGPTGGKDDYGYTF. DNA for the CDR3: TGTGCCAGCAGTGGTCCGACAGGGGGGAAGGACGACTATGGCTACACCTTC.